These T cell receptor beta chains were read from a single sample in a study of graft-versus-host responses after intestinal transplantation. For these receptors, no antigen is known. Clones were sequenced by immunoSEQ multiplex PCR, and TCRdb holds only the in-frame ones, with some missing. In the table there are about 71,000 clones, just under 95% of which are singletons. The starting material was unstimulated CD8+ T cells sorted from spleen or lymph node cells, obtained before intestinal transplant. The receptors come from a human donor who received an intestinal transplant. CDR3s include the opening cysteine and the closing phenylalanine or tryptophan.

v_gene	j_gene	CDR3aa
TRBV7-7	TRBJ2-1	CASSSGPGQDNEQFF
TRBV6-1	TRBJ1-1	CASSEISPFF
TRBV5-6	TRBJ2-5	CASSPYGTGLETQYF
TRBV5-5	TRBJ1-3	CASSPGTGNTIYF
TRBV9	TRBJ1-3	CASSPPDGSSGNTIYF
TRBV2	TRBJ2-6	CASSQSGANVLTF
TRBV19	TRBJ2-1	CASSIGGSGNEQFF
TRBV5-1	TRBJ1-1	CASSAGTEAFF
TRBV7-3	TRBJ2-1	CASSTDSGISYNEQFF
TRBV7-2	TRBJ2-5	CASSLWWWETQYF
TRBV4-2	TRBJ2-5	CASSRDSDQETQYF
TRBV5-1	TRBJ1-1	CASSPTGGEGTEAFF
TRBV9	TRBJ1-5	CASSPGGGLGQPQHF
TRBV5-4	TRBJ2-3	CASSLGFGDPLADTQYF
TRBV10-3	TRBJ2-7	CAIKVSSAYEQYF
TRBV5-1	TRBJ1-1	CASSPEQNTEAFF
TRBV28	TRBJ1-2	CASRLLGEGYTF
TRBV14	TRBJ2-3	CASSLLAGTRDTQYF
TRBV7-9	TRBJ1-1	CASSYVRGEAFF
TRBV7-9	TRBJ2-7	CASSSRTSGSYEQYF
TRBV21-1	TRBJ1-1	CASSKEVDGNTEAFF
TRBV5-1	TRBJ2-7	CASSLATTSGTYEQYF
TRBV19	TRBJ1-1	CASKRQENTEAFF
TRBV30	TRBJ2-1	CAWGWVGDKEQFF
TRBV27	TRBJ1-1	CASSLSMSGYTEAFF
TRBV7-9	TRBJ2-1	CASSLAPGKNEQFF
TRBV9	TRBJ2-7	CASSDGEGTEQYF
TRBV13	TRBJ2-1	CASSLWASSSYNEQFF
TRBV1	TRBJ1-1	CTSSPPFWEKAFF
TRBV10-3	TRBJ2-7	CAISESTRASGSYEQYF
TRBV5-4	TRBJ1-2	CASSLEGSYGYTF
TRBV7-2	TRBJ2-2	CASSLRNWGPKSRELFF
TRBV7-3	TRBJ2-1	CASIAGVNEQFF
TRBV6-9	TRBJ1-1	CASSSGANEAFF
TRBV30	TRBJ2-1	CAWMPAGHEQFF
TRBV6-6	TRBJ1-1	CASSYSRELDTEAFF
TRBV6-1	NA	CASSDGVGLLTPYEQYF
TRBV6-1	TRBJ1-5	CASSEEDEGYRGQYQPQHF
TRBV27	TRBJ1-1	CASIGAARATEAFF